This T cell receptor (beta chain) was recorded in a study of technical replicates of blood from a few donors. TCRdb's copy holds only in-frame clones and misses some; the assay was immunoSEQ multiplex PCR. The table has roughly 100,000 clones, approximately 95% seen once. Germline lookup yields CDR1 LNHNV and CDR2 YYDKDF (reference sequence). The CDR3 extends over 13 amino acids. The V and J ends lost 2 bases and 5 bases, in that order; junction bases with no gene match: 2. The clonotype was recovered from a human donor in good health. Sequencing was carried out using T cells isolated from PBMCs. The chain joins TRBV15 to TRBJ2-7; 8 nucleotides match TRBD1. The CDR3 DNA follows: TGTGCCACCAGCAGAATACAGGGGGACGAGCAGTACTTC. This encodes CATSRIQGDEQYF.